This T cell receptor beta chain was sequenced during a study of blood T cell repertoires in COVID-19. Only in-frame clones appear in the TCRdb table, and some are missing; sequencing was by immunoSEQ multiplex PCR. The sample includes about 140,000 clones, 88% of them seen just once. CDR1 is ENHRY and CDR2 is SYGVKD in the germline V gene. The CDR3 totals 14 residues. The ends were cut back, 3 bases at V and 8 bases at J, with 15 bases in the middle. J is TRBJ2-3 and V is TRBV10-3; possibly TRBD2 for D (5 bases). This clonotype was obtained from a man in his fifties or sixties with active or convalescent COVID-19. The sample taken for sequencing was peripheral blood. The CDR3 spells CAISDRGPGATQYF. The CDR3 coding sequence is TGTGCCATCAGTGACCGGGGTCCCGGCGCTACGCAGTATTTT.